This entry describes one T cell receptor (beta chain). What this receptor recognizes is not known. No much larger clonotype is one base removed from it; base qualities were not supplied. The library was prepared using the immunoSEQ multiplex PCR assay. For the multiplex PCR, a mixture combining 60 forward primers for TCR Vbeta segments and 13 reverse primers for TCR Jbeta segments was used. A multiplex PCR assay on genomic DNA amplified the CDR3 region of rearranged TCR beta genes. The Illumina HiSeq System was used to sequence the amplified TCR beta libraries as 87-base-pair reads. In the source study's methods: A later analysis counted about 80 million unique TCR beta chains across the 700 or so repertoires, and around 9.9 million of these chains were shared by at least two donors. Raw reads were error-corrected and collapsed into unique sequences by a nearest-neighbor algorithm in which closely related sequences were merged to remove PCR and sequencing errors. CDR3 sequences were aligned to IMGT reference sequences to assign V, D and J gene segments. For a sequence to be retained, a match of at least six nucleotides to both a V gene segment and a J gene segment was required. Rearrangements were called productive when the CDR3 lacked stop codons and stayed in frame with V and J; all others were non-productive. Following IMGT convention, CDR3 was defined as the stretch from the second conserved V-encoded cysteine up to the conserved J-encoded phenylalanine. In an earlier analysis of some 550 of the donors, sequences lacking an unambiguous match to a single V gene segment were excluded. An earlier analysis of under 750 of the donors called V segments functional above 56.7% productive rearrangements and segregating when the between-donor standard deviation exceeded 5%. A statistical classification framework was built to diagnose cytomegalovirus status from the catalog of TCR beta chain sequences. A later analysis assigned V and J genes by comparing TCR nucleotide sequences with IMGT/GENE-DB human TR gene sequences. Using the TCRdist pipeline, a later analysis assigned CDR3 sequences along with most-parsimonious VDJ recombination scenarios. In a later analysis, each TCR beta chain was defined by its CDR3 amino acid sequence together with its V-gene family, and reads lacking a unique V-gene family were excluded. In a later analysis, approximately 590 highly shared, low-generation-probability nucleotide sequences were removed to address suspected cross-contamination and a sequencing artifact. For each public chain, a later analysis derived a clonal expansion index from normalized ranks of inferred template counts within each repertoire. A later analysis computed generation probabilities with a VDJ recombination model fitted to out-of-frame rearrangements, and checked the results against IGoR. In a later analysis, TCR-TCR, TCR-HLA and TCR-CMV co-occurrence was scored with hypergeometric tests, and a repertoire-size bias correction was applied to TCR pairs. To estimate false discovery rates, a later analysis permuted the HLA or CMV assignments 20 times. In a later analysis, co-occurring TCRs were grouped using DBSCAN, and TCRdist sequence similarity was added for clustering within HLA-allele-positive subsets. Co-occurrence clustering excluded repertoires with fewer than 30,000 or more than 120,000 public chains, plus five with anomalous nucleotide sharing. In TCRdb, the immuneACCESS table is reduced to in-frame sequences with V and J assigned. These tables do not hold every clone; where another copy was compared, an unresolved V gene accounts for under half, and the others remain unexplained. V and J calls and clone size are as listed in that table; D and trimming were resolved from the DNA. The sample table contains about 120,000 clones; only one count was recorded for around 62% of them. Together, the top ten hold roughly 10% of the sample.

The record originates from a study of cytomegalovirus exposure and HLA in healthy donors (dated by TCRdb to 2016 to 2017). Study-wide context: In an earlier analysis of several hundred of the donors, 276 Gb of sequence data and approximately 120 million unique TCR beta sequences from about 179 million T cells were reported. The study used immunosequencing to profile the T cell repertoires of about 670 subjects and linked those repertoires to cytomegalovirus serostatus. Typing coverage differed by locus: A, B, C, DRB1 and DQB1 were typed in about 620-630 donors, DQA1 in roughly 510, DPA1 in approximately 610, and DPB1 in approximately 450. The study aimed to test whether cataloging public T cell receptors could reveal signatures of past pathogen exposure. In a later analysis, previously published TCR beta repertoires from several hundred donors were re-analyzed and high-resolution HLA genotyping was added so that TCR occurrence patterns could be studied. Of the roughly 400 genotyped donors, 65% to 90% fell in the genetic ancestry cluster associated with self-reported Caucasian donors. On average, roughly 250,000 unique TCR beta nucleotide sequences were sequenced per donor among about 400 genotyped donors of the cohort, with about 17% of those sequences being non-productive. Several DR-DQ haplotypes were handled as single units for association and clustering, since linkage in the cohort was strong. All discovery cohort repertoires had been generated on a single sequencing platform. Donor age, sex, ethnicity and CMV serostatus were collected together with the repertoire data. High-throughput TCR immunosequencing, statistical association of individual TCRs with disease status, and machine learning were combined to predict cytomegalovirus infection status. In a later genetic analysis, genome-wide SNP genotypes for about three fifths of the roughly 670 donors were used, and that subset was treated as a discovery cohort. Class I and class II HLA loci were covered by the typing at four-digit resolution. To decide whether each TCR beta V gene segment behaved as functional or pseudogenic, an earlier analysis of fewer than 750 of the donors relied on high-throughput TCR beta sequencing. A separate validation cohort of over 95 different subjects was used in addition to the roughly 700-subject first cohort. In the later analysis, no new phenotypic data were used to find candidate immune exposures; instead, reliance was placed on TCR beta sequences and their occurrence across donors. About 310 gigabases of sequencing data and approximately 85 million unique TCR sequences were included in an early release covering over 600 HLA-typed donors. The paper's findings and limits, for the study overall: Broadly in line with IMGT annotations, most TCR beta V segments showed up in productive rearrangements about 90% or about 30% of the time in an earlier analysis of 450 to 750 of the donors. A further reported finding was that TCR beta sequences accurately predicted the HLA-A and HLA-B alleles for most subjects in the first cohort. Correlated functional status among segregating V segments might be attributable to linkage disequilibrium, but an unknown experimental factor could not be ruled out. The presence/absence analyses assumed that sequencing depth was roughly uniform across donors, and that assumption may not be true. Most TCR sequences were observed very rarely across donors, whereas some public TCRs were present in many individuals. The sequencing pipeline was judged likely to have produced a cluster of highly shared sequence variants as a technical artifact. A later analysis reported that several top co-occurrence clusters appeared linked to parvovirus B19, influenza, CMV and Epstein-Barr virus. Cytomegalovirus status was reported to be diagnosed by the classifier with high specificity and sensitivity in both the original and validation cohorts. This cohort had only TCR beta chains sequenced, and the lack of alpha or paired-chain data limited which features could be detected. The study gave a list of 150 to 200 TCR beta chains associated with cytomegalovirus. When HLA alleles, especially DR and DQ, strongly co-occurred, TCR associations were difficult to assign to individual alleles. Most CMV-associated TCR beta chains appeared to be HLA-restricted in a later analysis, and the HLA associations seemed to be driven largely by CMV exposure. In a later analysis, HLA-associated TCR beta chains showed more clonal expansion and lower generation probabilities than non-associated chains that were equally common. The earlier analysis of about 600 of the donors excluded 15 to 20 rarely observed V segments, including chromosome 9 orphons, because counts were too low. At a false discovery rate of 0.05, a later analysis linked around 17,000 TCR beta sequences to specific HLA alleles. V-gene and J-gene trimming of TCR beta chains was associated with a missense DCLRE1C variant in a later genetic analysis, and the association was replicated in an independent cohort. Immune exposure information for the cohort was limited to CMV serostatus. A later genetic analysis reported fewer N-insertions in productive TCRs among donors in an Asian-associated ancestry cluster than the roughly 690-donor mean. It was suggested by the authors that the approach could potentially be generalized to other disease states and immunological phenotypes. The 87-base-pair reads could not distinguish some IMGT-functional V segments, including TRBV6-2 and TRBV6-3, so those segments were excluded. In a later analysis, TCR association rates were found to vary across HLA loci, with the most associated TCRs seen for DRB1 alleles and the fewest for HLA-C alleles. Because HLA typing was unavailable for some donors at each locus, only the typed subset was used in association tests. In vitro tests confirmed that a few of the cytomegalovirus-associated TCR beta chains recognize cytomegalovirus antigens.

CDR1 and CDR2, per the germline V gene (reference sequence), are LNHDA and SQIVND. After removal of 6 bases from V and 8 bases from J, the junction retains 10 bases not matched to a gene. The CDR3 goes from the cysteine to the phenylalanine over 14 residues. The entry retains the CDR3 DNA only, 42 bases that are in frame from base 1. The cohort consisted of hundreds of healthy bone marrow donors. Cohort members were all nominally healthy when sampled, although unrecorded immune exposures were likely present. The donor tested CMV seropositive, placing the donor among the roughly 300 seropositive members of the cohort. A peripheral blood sample was collected from each donor, and TCR beta sequencing was performed on peripheral blood mononuclear cells. The Qiagen DNeasy Blood Extraction Kit was used to extract genomic DNA from the blood cell samples.

The chain is encoded by TRBV19 joined to TRBJ2-1; 7 junctional bases match TRBD1. The sample taken for sequencing was PBMCs. The sequence was obtained from a woman between 35 and 50 years old in good health and CMV-seropositive. The sequenced DNA: TGTGCCAGTAGGACGACGGACAGGTTGCATGAGCAGTTCTTC. Its coded protein is CASRTTDRLHEQFF.